This entry lists 22 T cell receptor beta chains sequenced from one sample in a study of T-cell memory formation after mild COVID-19 (dated by TCRdb to the early 2020s). Receptors were amplified or captured by 5' RACE. Data came from an Illumina NovaSeq 6000. TCRdb redid the processing of the public reads, applying fastp at Q25 and MiXCR, and retained in-frame beta chains. Every CDR3 protein is listed once, alongside the most common genes and DNA of its rows. The table for this sample lists about 6,100 distinct CDR3 sequences; about 18% of them were counted only once. The ten most abundant clones make up around 60% of the sample. Sequencing used PBMCs or a T cell subset sorted from them (not recorded which). These receptors were obtained from an adult woman who had mild COVID-19 (a few samples of this study predate the infection). The sample titles of this study are shuffled in the database, so cell type and time point are left out; the donor was told from shared clones.

This clonotype was picked up many times. The junction shows a germline mismatch at one end, possibly a read error. The chain links TRBV7-2 to TRBJ1-1; no reliable D call. The germline CDR1 and CDR2 sequences are SGHTA and FQGNSA. This CDR3 region has 14 residues. The CDR3 nucleotides read TGTGCCAGCAGCCCTGTACATACTCCTAGTGAAGTTTTCTTT. Translation: CASSPVHTPSEVFF.

The sample holds many counts of this clonotype. The gene calls are TRBV7-3 and TRBJ1-2; 7 bases agree with TRBD1. This CDR3 region has 13 residues. V dropped 5 bases and J dropped 8; count of bases not matched to a gene: 8. Germline CDR1 and CDR2: SGHTA and FQGTGA. The CDR3 loop reads CASSATGVDGYTF. CDR3 DNA: TGTGCCAGCAGCGCCACAGGGGTCGACGGCTACACCTTC.

In this sample, this clonotype turned up many times. One end of the junction fails to match germline, which may point to a read error. The chain couples TRBV12-3 or TRBV12-4 to TRBJ1-5; 8 nucleotides align to TRBD1. The CDR3 covers 13 residues. For the CDR3, the DNA is TGTGCCAGCAGCCAATCAATCGGACAGGGTAGGAATTTT. Translation: CASSQSIGQGRNF.

This clonotype was seen at least ten times. The V gene is TRBV3-1, the J gene TRBJ1-4; 7 bases align to TRBD1. Per the germline V gene, CDR1 is LGHDT and CDR2 is YNNKEL (reference sequence). The CDR3 consists of 17 residues. The V gene end was trimmed by 5 bases and the J gene end by 3 bases; junction bases not matched to a gene: 12. The CDR3 loop is CASSRGTEKVANEKLFF. The CDR3 nucleotides read TGTGCCAGCAGCAGAGGGACAGAGAAGGTTGCTAATGAAAAACTGTTTTTT.

This clonotype was seen repeatedly, ten times or more. The genes are TRBV27 and TRBJ2-1, with D perhaps matching TRBD1 or TRBD2 (5 bases each). V lost 5 bases to trimming and J lost 13 bases, with 18 bases between them. The CDR3 is 13 amino acids. The germline gives CDR1 MNHEY, CDR2 SMNVEV (reference sequence). The CDR3: CASSPSGPRRQFF. CDR3 bases: TGTGCCAGCAGTCCTTCGGGACCCAGGAGACAGTTCTTC.

This clonotype was recorded many times. The J gene is TRBJ2-7, the V gene TRBV6-2 or TRBV6-3; D could derive from TRBD1 or TRBD2 (5 bases each). The CDR3 has 15 amino acids. Looked up from germline, CDR1 is MNHEY and CDR2 is SVGEGT. Trimming took 4 bases from V and 2 from J, leaving 15 bases between them. The CDR3 sequence: CASSFGTADTYEQYF. CDR3 DNA: TGTGCCAGCAGTTTCGGGACGGCCGATACCTACGAGCAGTACTTC.

By share, this clonotype ranks as medium-sized (0.01 to 0.1%). The chain employs TRBV20-1 and TRBJ2-3; D might be TRBD1 (5 bases). Germline values: CDR1 DFQATT, CDR2 SNEGSKA (reference sequence). CDR3 length equals 14 residues. The ends were cut back, 1 base at V and 1 base at J, with 9 bases in the middle. CDR3 DNA sequence: TGCAGTGCTAGAGTCGGCAGGGGCACAGATACGCAGTATTTT. Translating it yields CSARVGRGTDTQYF.

This clonotype appeared many times. V gene TRBV6-5 combines with J gene TRBJ2-7; either TRBD1 or TRBD2 may supply D (6 bases each). The germline V and J ends were trimmed by 7 bases and 0 bases, with 16 bases remaining between them. The germline V gene encodes CDR1 MNHEY and CDR2 SVGAGI. The CDR3 contains 15 residues. CDR3 loop: CASTGAVGPSYEQYF. The CDR3 DNA reads TGTGCCAGCACGGGGGCCGTGGGGCCCTCCTACGAGCAGTACTTC.

This clonotype was counted at least ten times. The chain combines TRBV27 with TRBJ2-7; 7 bases match TRBD2. After removal of 1 base from V and 4 bases from J, the junction contained 4 bases not matched to a gene. The CDR3 runs to 14 residues. Germline values: CDR1 MNHEY, CDR2 SMNVEV (reference sequence). The CDR3 sequence: CASSLWGGEYEQYF. DNA of the CDR3: TGTGCCAGCAGTTTATGGGGAGGGGAATACGAGCAGTACTTC.

By frequency in the sample, this clonotype is medium-sized. The chain employs TRBV7-6 and TRBJ2-1; TRBD1 might be the D (7 bases). The germline V gene encodes CDR1 SGHVS and CDR2 FNYEAQ. The CDR3 contains 12 residues. The V gene lost 4 bases and the J gene lost 9 bases, with 10 bases spanning the gap. CDR3 in amino acids: CASSSQGGEQFF. The DNA for the CDR3 is TGTGCCAGCAGCTCTCAGGGGGGTGAGCAGTTCTTC.

This clonotype was observed at least ten times. The chain couples TRBV7-6 to TRBJ2-7; D might be TRBD1 or TRBD2, each matching 5 bases. Trimming removed 5 bases at V and 5 bases at J, with 16 bases between. The germline CDR1 and CDR2 sequences are SGHVS and FNYEAQ. There are 14 residues in the CDR3. The CDR3 DNA reads TGTGCCAGCAGCCCGATTATAATGGGGGACGAGCAGTACTTC. This gives the protein CASSPIIMGDEQYF.

This clonotype is labeled medium-sized. The chain couples TRBV5-1 to TRBJ2-1; D unclear. Germline CDR1 and CDR2: SGHRS and YFSETQ. V was shortened by 4 bases and J by 8 bases, with 16 bases between the two germline ends. CDR3 size: 14 residues. The CDR3 protein is CASSPASPLDEQFF. As DNA, the CDR3 is TGCGCCAGCAGCCCCGCCAGCCCGTTGGATGAGCAGTTCTTC.

This clonotype was detected many times. J is TRBJ2-7 and V is TRBV3-1; TRBD2 matches 14 bases. The CDR3 extends over 16 amino acids. V trimming: 4 bases; J trimming: 6 bases; junction bases outside the gene matches: 8. The germline CDR1 and CDR2 sequences are LGHDT and YNNKEL (reference sequence). The CDR3 sequence is CASSRRLAGGPGEQYF. In nucleotides, the CDR3 is TGTGCCAGCAGCCGAAGACTAGCGGGAGGGCCTGGCGAGCAGTACTTC.

By share of the sample, this clonotype is medium-sized. V usage is TRBV29-1 and J usage is TRBJ2-5; perhaps D is TRBD1 or TRBD2 (5 bases each). Germline V gives CDR1 SQVTM, CDR2 ANQGSEA. V dropped 1 base and J dropped 4 bases, with 19 bases sitting between them. This CDR3 region has 16 residues. The CDR3 reads CSVEGRLQGGGETQYF. As DNA, the CDR3 is TGCAGCGTTGAAGGGCGCCTGCAGGGTGGGGGAGAGACCCAGTACTTC. Filled out from reference TRBV29-1 and TRBJ2-5, the complete variable domain reads SAVISQKPSRDICQRGTSLTIQCQVDSQVTMMFWYRQQPGQSLTLIATANQGSEATYESGFVIDKFPISRPNLTFSTLTVSNMSPEDSSIYLCSVEGRLQGGGETQYFGPGTRLLVL.

The V and J genes are TRBV11-2 and TRBJ2-3, with 14 bases aligning to TRBD2. Per the germline V gene, CDR1 is SGHAT and CDR2 is FQNNGV. The J segment lost 6 bases and the V segment lost 3 bases, leaving 2 bases of the junction unmatched. This CDR3 region has 15 residues. The CDR3 DNA is TGTGCCAGCAGCTTGACTAGCGGGGGGGCCGATACGCAGTATTTT. This sequence encodes CASSLTSGGADTQYF.

This clonotype ranks as medium-sized. The rearrangement joins TRBV27 to TRBJ2-7; D remains ambiguous. The CDR3 covers 15 residues. The V end was cut by 0 bases, the J end by 3 bases, with 12 bases between. CDR1 is MNHEY, CDR2 SMNVEV, per germline (reference sequence). As DNA, the CDR3 is TGTGCCAGCAGTTTATCTGTACCGGCCTTCTACGAGCAGTACTTC. This sequence encodes CASSLSVPAFYEQYF.

This clonotype was seen at least ten times. The V and J genes are TRBV27 and TRBJ2-5, with 12 positions matching TRBD2. Germline assignment: CDR1 MNHEY and CDR2 SMNVEV (reference sequence). This CDR3 is 20 amino acids long. The trim removed 1 base at V and 4 bases at J, leaving 16 bases unmatched. Here the CDR3 reads CASSLYPLAGGVTIPETQYF. CDR3 coding DNA: TGTGCCAGCAGTTTATACCCGCTAGCGGGAGGGGTTACCATACCAGAGACCCAGTACTTC.

The rearrangement joins TRBV20-1 to TRBJ2-7; 9 nucleotides align to TRBD2. J lost 2 bases, V lost 7 bases, and 6 bases had no gene match. This CDR3 is 13 amino acids long. Germline CDR1 and CDR2: DFQATT and SNEGSKA (reference sequence). The CDR3 nucleotides read TGCAGTGGGGCTAGCGGGGACCCCTACGAGCAGTACTTC. It encodes CSGASGDPYEQYF.

This chain's CDR3 is CASNRDRPTDTQYF. CDR3 sequence (DNA): TGTGCCAGCAATCGGGACAGGCCCACAGATACGCAGTATTTT. The J gene is TRBJ2-3, the V gene TRBV6-2 or TRBV6-3; 8 bases are shared with TRBD1. Per germline, CDR1 MNHEY and CDR2 SVGEGT. The CDR3 loop spans 14 amino acids. The J segment lost 2 bases and the V segment lost 7 bases, leaving 5 bases of the junction unmatched.

This clonotype is medium-sized in the sample. The chain uses TRBV5-1 and TRBJ2-1, with 7 bases identical to TRBD1. V shed 3 bases and J 0 bases; nucleotides not matched to a gene: 3. Germline V gene sequence: CDR1 SGHRS, CDR2 YFSETQ. The CDR3 contains 15 residues. The DNA of the CDR3 is TGCGCCAGCAGCTGGGACAGAAGCTCCTACAATGAGCAGTTCTTC. Translated, it gives CASSWDRSSYNEQFF.

This clonotype has ten or more counts. The chain combines TRBV29-1 with TRBJ1-2, with TRBD1 matching over 10 bases. Germline-derived CDR1 and CDR2 are SQVTM and ANQGSEA. Germline trimming cut 7 bases from V and 6 bases from J; bases unmatched to any gene: 2. The CDR3 sequence is 11 residues long. The DNA for the CDR3 is TGCAGCGCCGGACAGGGGGATGGCTACACCTTC. Translation gives CSAGQGDGYTF.

The chain links TRBV9 to TRBJ2-3; no reliable D call. The germline CDR1 and CDR2 sequences are SGDLS and YYNGEE. V dropped 2 bases and J dropped 2 bases, with 3 bases sitting between them. This CDR3 has 12 amino acids. In nucleotides, the CDR3 is TGTGCCAGCAGCGTCAACACAGATACGCAGTATTTT. It encodes CASSVNTDTQYF.